This passage covers 5 T cell receptor beta chains from one sample sequenced in a study of blood T cell repertoires in COVID-19. Sequencing was performed with immunoSEQ multiplex PCR; in TCRdb, only in-frame clones are kept and a portion is missing. Of 70,000 to 95,000 clones listed, roughly 91% are singletons. Sequenced sample: peripheral blood. These receptor sequences come from a woman over 75 with active COVID-19.

This chain uses TRBV30 with TRBJ2-3; 7 nucleotides line up with TRBD2. Germline CDR1 GTSNPN, CDR2 SVGIG (reference sequence). The CDR3 length is 16 residues. The J segment lost 4 bases and the V segment lost 3 bases, leaving 13 bases of the junction unmatched. CDR3 in amino acids: CAWRRGEGSASDTQYF. For the CDR3, the DNA is TGTGCCTGGAGGCGAGGGGAGGGTAGTGCATCAGATACGCAGTATTTT. The full variable domain, completed using reference TRBV30 and TRBJ2-3, is SQTIHQWPATLVQPVGSPLSLECTVEGTSNPNLYWYRQAAGRGLQLLFYSVGIGQISSEVPQNLSASRPQDRQFILSSKKLLLSDSGFYLCAWRRGEGSASDTQYFGPGTRLTVL.

CDR3 DNA: TGTGCCAGCAGCCCGAGGGGCAGCGGGGTAAGCCAAGAGACCCAGTACTTC. As protein: CASSPRGSGVSQETQYF. The V gene is TRBV4-2, the J gene TRBJ2-5, with TRBD2 matching over 7 bases. This CDR3 is 17 amino acids long. The ends lost 4 bases at V and 1 base at J; junction bases unmatched: 12. Germline CDR1 LGHNA, CDR2 YNFKEQ.

The J gene is TRBJ1-2, the V gene TRBV7-2; TRBD1 agrees at 8 bases. CDR1 and CDR2 (germline): SGHTA, FQGNSA. The V and J ends lost 3 bases and 4 bases, in that order; junction bases with no gene match: 4. The CDR3 runs to 14 residues. This CDR3 reads CASSFEGQGYGYTF. CDR3 in DNA: TGTGCCAGCAGCTTTGAAGGACAGGGCTATGGCTACACCTTC.

The chain employs TRBV29-1 and TRBJ2-2, with TRBD1 matching 12 bases. Trimming cost V 6 bases and J 2 bases; bases outside gene matches: 13. This CDR3 comprises 18 residues. Germline V CDR1 and CDR2: SQVTM, ANQGSEA. This CDR3 reads CSVPAGTGGALNTGELFF. The CDR3 coding sequence is TGCAGCGTCCCTGCTGGGACAGGGGGCGCGTTAAACACCGGGGAGCTGTTTTTT.

This chain uses TRBV18 with TRBJ1-2; the match to TRBD1 covers 8 bases. V trimming: 5 bases; J trimming: 6 bases; junction bases outside the gene matches: 8. The germline V gene has CDR1 KGHSH and CDR2 LQKENI. The CDR3 has 14 amino acids. This CDR3 is CASSIQGALDGYTF. CDR3 DNA sequence: TGTGCCAGCTCAATTCAGGGGGCGCTGGATGGCTACACCTTC.